These 2 T cell receptor beta chains were all obtained from the same sample, sequenced in a study of cytomegalovirus exposure and HLA in healthy donors. PCR employed 60 Vbeta and 13 Jbeta primers. Sequenced by immunoSEQ multiplex PCR; TCRdb stores in-frame clones only, minus some. Seen here are roughly 200,000 clones, 65% to 80% observed once, and the top ten hold roughly 1.5%. The sequenced sample was PBMCs. These receptors originate from a man aged 45-65 years in good health and CMV-seronegative.

The chain couples TRBV25-1 to TRBJ1-2; 7 bases line up with TRBD1. V gave up 6 bases and J gave up 7 bases; unmatched junction bases: 5. This CDR3 spans 12 amino acids. Germline assignment: CDR1 MGHDK and CDR2 SYGVNS. DNA of the CDR3: TGTGCCAGCAGCCCGACAGGGTCTGGCTACACCTTC. This sequence encodes CASSPTGSGYTF.

This chain connects TRBV19 to TRBJ2-6; 9 bases agree with TRBD1. CDR1 and CDR2 (germline): LNHDA, SQIVND (reference sequence). There are 17 residues in the CDR3. The V gene end was trimmed by 2 bases and the J gene end by 2 bases; junction bases not matched to a gene: 4. CDR3: CASSIPRQGAGANVLTF. In nucleotides, the CDR3 is TGTGCCAGTAGTATACCCCGACAGGGGGCTGGGGCCAACGTCCTGACTTTC.